These T cell receptor beta chains were read from a single sample in a study of T-cell reconstitution after alpha-beta-depleted transplantation in children. TCRdb ran MiXCR on the PCR reads and lists one entry per CDR3 protein. The repertoire holds under 250,000 distinct CDR3 sequences, with approximately 19% as singletons. Material: PBMCs, mostly from graft donor cells, obtained 360 days after TCRalphabeta/CD19-depleted stem cell transplant. All receptors come from a male patient aged 2-9 years who had a stem cell transplant for acute lymphoblastic leukemia, so the T cells may come from the graft donor. Both conserved end residues are part of each CDR3. A D gene is named only where the DNA matches it firmly. The size entry is marked missing in some rows and otherwise reads once, few, many or a size class.

>TRBJ1-1|-|TRBV25-1|-
CASILGTEAFF
TGTGCCAGCATTCTGGGGACCGAAGCTTTCTTT
>TRBJ2-3|-|TRBV21-1|few
CASSLPPSTDTQYF
TGTGCCAGCAGTTTACCACCCAGCACAGATACGCAGTATTTT
>TRBJ2-3|-|TRBV6-2/TRBV6-3|-
CASSYDADTQYF
TGTGCCAGCAGTTACGACGCAGATACGCAGTATTTT
>TRBJ1-1|-|TRBV15|-
CATSRDRGGTEAFF
TGTGCCACCAGCAGAGATCGAGGGGGCACTGAAGCTTTCTTT
>TRBJ2-7|TRBD2|TRBV20-1|-
CSARVSGGPSYEQYF
TGCAGTGCTAGAGTTAGCGGGGGGCCCTCCTACGAGCAGTACTTC
>TRBJ2-1|-|TRBV6-1|many
CASTLARAYNEQFF
TGTGCCAGCACCTTGGCCAGGGCCTACAATGAGCAGTTCTTC
>TRBJ2-5|-|TRBV5-5|-
CASSRETQYF
TGTGCCAGCAGCCGAGAGACCCAGTACTTC
>TRBJ1-1|-|TRBV25-1|few
CASSVTGPSQGEAFF
TGTGCCAGCAGTGTTACAGGCCCTTCCCAGGGTGAAGCTTTCTTT
>TRBJ2-1|-|TRBV10-3|-
CAISDLGGSYNEQFF
TGTGCCATCAGTGACCTGGGGGGTTCCTACAATGAGCAGTTCTTC
>TRBJ2-1|-|TRBV20-1|-
CSARRDHTKSGEQFF
TGCAGTGCTAGAAGGGACCACACAAAAAGCGGTGAGCAGTTCTTC
>TRBJ2-1|-|TRBV10-3|many
CAISDSTSEQFF
TGTGCCATCAGTGACTCTACAAGTGAGCAGTTCTTC
>TRBJ2-3|-|TRBV18|many
CASSPPGRGSTDTQYF
TGTGCCAGCTCACCACCAGGCAGGGGCAGCACAGATACGCAGTATTTT
>TRBJ2-3|-|TRBV15|few
CATSRDLGGPDTQYF
TGTGCCACCAGCAGAGATCTTGGGGGCCCAGATACGCAGTATTTT
>TRBJ2-1|-|TRBV12-3/TRBV12-4|-
CASSFFAGTNEQFF
TGTGCCAGCAGTTTCTTTGCAGGGACCAATGAGCAGTTCTTC
>TRBJ1-2|-|TRBV29-1|few
CSVAGQLPRPDYGYTF
TGCAGCGTTGCCGGACAGCTTCCTAGGCCTGACTATGGCTACACCTTC
>TRBJ2-1|-|TRBV7-9|few
CASSDVVVGGDNYNEQFF
TGTGCCAGCAGCGATGTTGTGGTGGGGGGGGACAACTACAATGAGCAGTTCTTC
>TRBJ2-2|-|TRBV11-1|-
CASSLMAGGFTNTGELFF
TGTGCCAGCAGCTTAATGGCGGGTGGCTTCACGAACACCGGGGAGCTGTTTTTT